This T cell receptor (beta chain) was observed in a study of T cells in Graves' hyperthyroidism and ophthalmopathy. There were TCR beta CDR3 regions amplified from RNA transcripts. First-round RT-PCR of the TCR CDR3 relied on the HTBI primer set. TCRdb called the multiplex PCR reads again in MiXCR, with one record for every CDR3 protein. The table includes roughly 100,000 distinct CDR3 sequences, approximately 56% detected once. Lactation, pregnancy, other autoimmune disease or uncontrolled infection excluded patients. Trimming pared 8 bases from V and 8 bases from J, leaving 16 bases between. This CDR3 has 13 residues. Germline loops: CDR1 ENHRY, CDR2 SYGVKD.

This chain links TRBV10-3 with TRBJ1-3, with D perhaps TRBD1 (6 bases). This TCR was recovered from a woman aged 40 to 50 with Graves' hyperthyroidism. The material sequenced was blood. This CDR3 is CAIGGGGRDTIYF. In DNA, the CDR3 is TGTGCCATCGGTGGGGGGGGCAGGGACACCATATATTTT.